This TCR beta chain was sequenced in a study of post-analysis software for immune sequencing data. The wider study: In terms of disease course, relapsing-remitting, secondary progressive and progressive-relapsing multiple sclerosis were included.

This clonotype has a handful of counts. Its target is unknown. Germline V CDR1 and CDR2: SGHAT, FQNNGV. This CDR3 is built from 16 residues. V was clipped by 5 bases and J by 7 bases; unmatched bases: 13. General study findings and limits: Higher frequency in patients than in controls was seen for roughly five TRBV segments, with TRBV5-6, TRBV5-1 and TRBV20-1 among them. Strong co-clustering by F measure linked samples that shared a preparation batch. Diversity measured as normalized Chao1 was significantly lower in multiple sclerosis patients than in controls.

Included in the TCR beta cDNA libraries were unique molecular identifiers. Once roughly 0.95 to 10 million T cells were used, roughly 0.5 million cDNA molecules resulted. TCRdb reprocessed the PCR reads with MiXCR, giving one entry per CDR3 protein. The sample records more than 450,000 distinct CDR3 sequences, roughly 46% being singletons. The chain is built from TRBV11-2 and TRBJ2-2; 7 nucleotides align to TRBD2. Input material: blood. The clonotype was recovered from a girl aged 5-17 years with multiple sclerosis. CDR3 sequence reads: CASSGGGSGGYGELFF. The CDR3 DNA follows: TGTGCCAGCAGCGGTGGTGGTTCGGGGGGATACGGGGAGCTGTTTTTT.